The source of this T cell receptor beta chain is a study of early T cells in non-severe SARS-CoV-2 infection. This clonotype has at least ten counts. TCRdb itself ran the 5' RACE reads through MiXCR, one entry per CDR3 protein. The sample records 55,000 or so distinct CDR3 sequences, about 5.9% being singletons. This CDR3 is 17 amino acids long. V lost 0 bases to trimming and J lost 2 bases, with 14 bases between them. Germline V gene data show CDR1 as MGHRA and CDR2 as YSYEKL. The chain uses TRBV4-1 and TRBJ2-1; TRBD1 or TRBD2 may be the D gene (5 bases each). The sequenced material came from whole blood. This clonotype was obtained from an adult who was a healthcare worker with PCR-confirmed SARS-CoV-2 infection or an uninfected control (not recorded which). Here the CDR3 reads CASSQDPPLGAYNEQFF. DNA of the CDR3: TGCGCCAGCAGCCAAGATCCTCCCCTGGGGGCCTACAATGAGCAGTTCTTC.